This is a list of T cell receptor beta chains from one sample in a study of blood T cell repertoires in COVID-19. Here immunoSEQ multiplex PCR was the method, and the copy in TCRdb shows in-frame clones only, minus some. The sample carries some 110,000 clones, about 88% recorded once. What was sequenced was peripheral blood. Receptor source: a man aged 40-50 years with acute or convalescent COVID-19. CDR3s include the opening cysteine and the closing phenylalanine or tryptophan. D genes are given only for firm matches. Part of the rows lack a size; the others show once, few, many or a class for expanded clones.

size: .; V: TRBV3-1/TRBV3-2; J: TRBJ2-1; length: 13; D: .; CDR3: CASSQANYNEQFF; DNA: TGTGCCAGCAGCCAAGCCAACTACAATGAGCAGTTCTTC
size: .; V: TRBV7-8; J: TRBJ1-2; length: 13; D: .; CDR3: CASSLDRGYGYTF; DNA: TGTGCCAGCAGCTTAGACAGAGGGTATGGCTACACCTTC
size: .; V: TRBV6-5; J: TRBJ2-7; length: 15; D: .; CDR3: CASSTYGTPSYEQYF; DNA: TGTGCCAGCAGTACCTACGGGACACCGTCCTACGAGCAGTACTTC
size: .; V: TRBV7-9; J: TRBJ1-2; length: 14; D: .; CDR3: CASSPAGAGGGYTF; DNA: TGTGCCAGCAGCCCGGCGGGTGCGGGGGGAGGCTACACCTTC
size: .; V: TRBV9; J: TRBJ2-3; length: 14; D: TRBD2; CDR3: CASSVLAGYDTQYF; DNA: TGTGCCAGCAGCGTCTTAGCGGGATACGATACGCAGTATTTT
size: .; V: TRBV7-2; J: TRBJ2-1; length: 14; D: .; CDR3: CASSPAGAGKMQFF; DNA: TGTGCCAGCAGCCCAGCTGGTGCAGGGAAGATGCAGTTCTTC
size: .; V: TRBV7-2; J: TRBJ1-3; length: 15; D: .; CDR3: CASSLAVSSGNTIYF; DNA: TGTGCCAGCAGCTTAGCGGTTAGTTCTGGAAACACCATATATTTT
size: .; V: TRBV7-8; J: TRBJ2-7; length: 18; D: TRBD2; CDR3: CASSLGILAGVLSYEQYF; DNA: TGTGCCAGCAGCTTAGGCATTTTGGCGGGAGTATTGAGCTACGAGCAGTACTTC
size: once; V: TRBV7-2; J: TRBJ1-2; length: 13; D: .; CDR3: CASSPAGPQGYTF; DNA: TGTGCCAGCAGCCCTGCTGGCCCACAGGGCTACACCTTC
size: .; V: TRBV28; J: TRBJ1-2; length: 10; D: .; CDR3: CASSPPGYTF; DNA: TGTGCCAGCAGTCCCCCGGGCTACACCTTC
size: .; V: TRBV9; J: TRBJ1-6; length: 13; D: TRBD1; CDR3: CASSLDRDSPLHF; DNA: TGTGCCAGCAGCCTGGACAGGGATTCACCCCTCCACTTT
size: .; V: TRBV6-5; J: TRBJ2-3; length: 14; D: TRBD2; CDR3: CATLPGLGDDTQYF; DNA: TGTGCCACCCTACCGGGACTAGGAGACGATACGCAGTATTTT